Only a few counts were recorded for the clone carrying this T cell receptor (beta chain). Its antigen is undetermined. TCRdb called the reads again in MiXCR, with one record for every CDR3 protein. The sample gives some 560,000 distinct CDR3 sequences, about 39% of which show up once; over 45% is in the top ten. CDR1 is SEHNR and CDR2 is FQNEAQ in the germline V gene (reference sequence). The CDR3 consists of 16 residues. Germline trimming cut 2 bases from V and 4 bases from J; bases unmatched to any gene: 7. The data were taken from a study of T cell repertoires in cytomegalovirus infection. The chain uses TRBV7-9 and TRBJ2-2; 7 bases agree with TRBD2. This clonotype originated in a human donor in good health (CMV status not recorded). Some clones in this sample may be carry-over from other donors' samples. The sequenced sample was cultured PBMCs, obtained from culture after CMV antigen stimulation. CDR3 sequence reads: CASSLRGGEITGELFF. The CDR3 DNA reads TGTGCCAGCAGCTTACGCGGGGGAGAGATCACCGGGGAGCTGTTTTTT. Full variable domain (missing parts from reference TRBV7-9 and TRBJ2-2): DTGVSQNPRHKITKRGQNVTFRCDPISEHNRLYWYRQTLGQGPEFLTYFQNEAQLEKSRLLSDRFSAERPKGSFSTLEIQRTEQGDSAMYLCASSLRGGEITGELFFGEGSRLTVL.